This TCR beta chain was identified in a study of T cell responses to AZD1222 COVID-19 vaccine. Study-level background: The analysis combined second doses at about 4 or about 12 weeks. Notes on the study in general: Recipients of AZD1222 seropositive at baseline numbered only 6 or 7. CD4 TCRs covered the whole spike, strongest at regions 160-218 and 743-854.

Repertoires were generated with immunoSEQ multiplex PCR, while TCRdb's copy carries only in-frame clones and drops some. The table lists some 190,000 clones, roughly nine tenths of them singletons. Details on this clone: Its matching antigen is unknown.

Per germline, CDR1 LGHNA and CDR2 YNFKEQ. The CDR3 sequence is 19 residues long. Trimming stripped 0 bases from V and 8 bases from J, with 25 bases between. Sequencing used peripheral blood, obtained on day 0 of AZD1222 vaccination. The chain couples TRBV4-2 to TRBJ1-4; D uncertain. The clonotype was recovered from an adult in good health. CDR3 residues: CASSQDWGPLTEGGEKLFF. The DNA for the CDR3 is TGTGCCAGCAGCCAAGATTGGGGTCCCTTAACCGAGGGTGGGGAAAAACTGTTTTTT.